What follows are 8 T cell receptor beta chains derived from one specimen sequenced in a study of memory CD8 T cells in hepatitis C reinfection. Documented time point: pre-reinfection, 55 to 20 weeks before reinfection detection. TCR sequencing was done directly ex vivo on sorted cells, without expansion in vitro. The assay was immunoSEQ multiplex PCR, and TCRdb's table has in-frame clones only and misses some. Of 40,000 to 60,000 clones in the sample, roughly 90% were seen once. The sequencing input was naive CD8+ T cells sorted from blood. These receptors originate from a man between 18 and 29 years old with hepatitis C virus infection.

The rearrangement links TRBV28 to TRBJ2-2; 9 bases are shared with TRBD1. The V and J ends lost 10 bases and 3 bases, in that order; junction bases with no gene match: 15. From germline, CDR1 is MDHEN and CDR2 SYDVKM. The CDR3 is 17 amino acids. CDR3 nucleotide sequence: TGTGCCACCGCGTTACACAGGGGGCGATCGGACACCGGGGAGCTGTTTTTT. Encoded protein: CATALHRGRSDTGELFF.

As for this clone: The same CDR3 also results from other DNA sequences found in this sample. This chain joins TRBV30 and TRBJ2-1; D gene unclear. Trimming shortened V by 0 bases and J by 9 bases, and 6 bases separated the two germline ends. CDR3 length: 11 amino acids. Germline V gene data show CDR1 as GTSNPN and CDR2 as SVGIG (reference sequence). The CDR3 DNA is TGTGCCTGGAGTGTTCTCGGTGAGCAGTTCTTC. It translates to CAWSVLGEQFF.

The V gene is TRBV2, the J gene TRBJ2-7, with TRBD1 matching 11 bases. Trimming at V came to 3 bases and at J to 6 bases, leaving 1 base not matched to a gene. This CDR3 has 13 residues. Germline V lookup: CDR1 SNHLY, CDR2 FYNNEI. The CDR3: CASSDGTGGEQYF. CDR3 nucleotide sequence: TGTGCCAGCAGTGACGGGACAGGGGGCGAGCAGTACTTC. Full variable domain (outside the CDR3, taken from reference TRBV2 and TRBJ2-7): EPEVTQTPSHQVTQMGQEVILRCVPISNHLYFYWYRQILGQKVEFLVSFYNNEISEKSEIFDDQFSVERPDGSNFTLKIRSTKLEDSAMYFCASSDGTGGEQYFGPGTRLTVT.

CDR3 protein: CASSKGHPNQPQHF. The DNA of the CDR3 is TGTGCCAGCAGCAAGGGACACCCCAATCAGCCCCAGCATTTT. The genes are TRBV5-6 and TRBJ1-5, with D perhaps TRBD1 (6 bases). Germline V gives CDR1 SGHDT, CDR2 YYEEEE. Trimming cost V 4 bases and J 3 bases, with 11 bases left between them. The CDR3 spans 14 residues.

The J gene is TRBJ2-5, the V gene TRBV13; 8 positions match TRBD2. The ends lost 5 bases at V and 4 bases at J; junction bases unmatched: 3. Per germline, CDR1 PRHDT and CDR2 FYEKMQ (reference sequence). There are 13 residues in the CDR3. The CDR3 DNA reads TGTGCCAGCAGCCCGGGACTAGGAGAGACCCAGTACTTC. Its translation is CASSPGLGETQYF.

The chain joins TRBV28 to TRBJ2-4; perhaps TRBD1 as D (6 bases). Per the germline V gene, CDR1 is MDHEN and CDR2 is SYDVKM. Trimming removed 1 base from V and 1 base from J, with 11 bases in between. The CDR3 sequence is 16 residues long. This CDR3 is CASSLFAQGAKNIQYF. As DNA, the CDR3 is TGTGCCAGCAGTTTATTCGCCCAGGGGGCCAAAAACATTCAGTACTTC. The variable domain in full, with the rest retrieved from reference TRBV28 and TRBJ2-4, is DVKVTQSSRYLVKRTGEKVFLECVQDMDHENMFWYRQDPGLGLRLIYFSYDVKMKEKGDIPEGYSVSREKKERFSLILESASTNQTSMYLCASSLFAQGAKNIQYFGAGTRLSVL.

This clone was counted a few times. The chain employs TRBV2 and TRBJ2-7; 7 nucleotides align to TRBD1. This CDR3 is built from 13 residues. The V gene's germline CDR1 is SNHLY and CDR2 FYNNEI. V shed 8 bases and J 3 bases; nucleotides not matched to a gene: 7. The CDR3 here is CASGSGQYYEQYF. CDR3 nucleotides: TGTGCCAGCGGCTCGGGACAGTACTACGAGCAGTACTTC.

The sample holds one count of this clone. The chain has TRBV19 and TRBJ2-1, with TRBD2 as a possible D gene (5 bases). The V and J ends lost 5 bases and 3 bases respectively, with 14 bases between them. CDR1 is LNHDA and CDR2 is SQIVND in the germline V gene (reference sequence). The CDR3 is made up of 15 amino acids. The CDR3 loop is CASSATSFHYNEQFF. CDR3 nucleotide sequence: TGTGCCAGTAGTGCCACTAGTTTCCACTACAATGAGCAGTTCTTC.